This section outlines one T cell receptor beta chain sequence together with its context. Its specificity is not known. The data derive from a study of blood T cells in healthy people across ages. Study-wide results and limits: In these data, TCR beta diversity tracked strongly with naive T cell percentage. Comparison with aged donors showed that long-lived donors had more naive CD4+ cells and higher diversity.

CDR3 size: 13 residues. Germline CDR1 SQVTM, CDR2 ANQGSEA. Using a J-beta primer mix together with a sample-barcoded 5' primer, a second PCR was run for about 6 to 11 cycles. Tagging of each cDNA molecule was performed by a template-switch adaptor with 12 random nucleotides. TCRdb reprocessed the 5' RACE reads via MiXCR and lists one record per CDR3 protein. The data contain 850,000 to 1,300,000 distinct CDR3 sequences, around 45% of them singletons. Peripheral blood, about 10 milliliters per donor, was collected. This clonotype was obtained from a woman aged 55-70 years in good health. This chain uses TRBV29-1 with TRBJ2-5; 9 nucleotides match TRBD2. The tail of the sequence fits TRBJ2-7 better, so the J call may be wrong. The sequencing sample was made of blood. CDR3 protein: CSVLSGRVHEQYF. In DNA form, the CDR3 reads TGCAGCGTCCTTAGCGGGAGAGTCCACGAGCAGTACTTC.